This T cell receptor beta chain was profiled in a study of cytomegalovirus exposure and HLA in healthy donors. Whole-study context: A later analysis reported the 95 to 150 validation repertoires used the same platform as the 666 first-cohort repertoires.

The CDR3 extends over 15 amino acids. The germline V and J ends were trimmed by 0 bases and 8 bases, with 13 bases remaining between them. Germline CDR1 reads LGHNA; CDR2 reads YSLEER. Measured with immunoSEQ multiplex PCR; TCRdb has only the in-frame clones, and not every one. The sample has some 350,000 clones, roughly 87% seen once. Whole-study results and caveats: Within the approximately 130 validation repertoires, first-cohort TCR clusters tended to co-occur, according to a later analysis.

About this clone itself: Its matching antigen is unknown.

The material sequenced was PBMCs. The chain has TRBV4-3 and TRBJ1-4; a possible D gene is TRBD1 (5 bases). This sequence was found in a woman in her twenties or thirties in good health and CMV-seropositive. CDR3 in amino acids: CASSQDAGPNEKLFF. CDR3 nucleotide sequence: TGCGCCAGCAGCCAAGACGCGGGACCAAACGAAAAACTGTTTTTT.